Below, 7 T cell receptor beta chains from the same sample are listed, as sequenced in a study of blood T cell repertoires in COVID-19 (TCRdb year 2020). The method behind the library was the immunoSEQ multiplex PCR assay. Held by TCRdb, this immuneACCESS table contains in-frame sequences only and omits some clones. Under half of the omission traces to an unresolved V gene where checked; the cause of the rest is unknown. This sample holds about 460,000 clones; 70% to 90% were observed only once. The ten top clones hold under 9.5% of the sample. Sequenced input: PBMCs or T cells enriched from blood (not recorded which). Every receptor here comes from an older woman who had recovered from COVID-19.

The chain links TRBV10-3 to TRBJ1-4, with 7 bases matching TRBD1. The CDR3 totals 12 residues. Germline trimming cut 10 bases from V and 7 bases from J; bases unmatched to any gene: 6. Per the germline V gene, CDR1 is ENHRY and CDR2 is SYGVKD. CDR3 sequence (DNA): TGTGCCACCGAGGGGGCTGTTGAAAAACTGTTTTTT. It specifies CATEGAVEKLFF.

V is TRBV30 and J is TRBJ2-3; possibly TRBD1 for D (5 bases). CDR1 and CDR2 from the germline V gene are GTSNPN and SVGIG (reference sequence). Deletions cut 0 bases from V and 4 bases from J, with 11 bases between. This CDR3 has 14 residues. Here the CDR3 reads CAWSVPGKADTQYF. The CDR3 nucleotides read TGTGCCTGGAGTGTTCCAGGGAAAGCAGATACGCAGTATTTT.

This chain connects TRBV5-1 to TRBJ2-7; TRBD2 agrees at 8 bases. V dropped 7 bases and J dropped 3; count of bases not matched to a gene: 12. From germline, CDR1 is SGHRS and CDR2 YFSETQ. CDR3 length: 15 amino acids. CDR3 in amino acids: CASARAGGSGYEQYF. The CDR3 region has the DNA TGCGCCAGCGCCCGGGCGGGAGGCTCGGGCTACGAGCAGTACTTC.

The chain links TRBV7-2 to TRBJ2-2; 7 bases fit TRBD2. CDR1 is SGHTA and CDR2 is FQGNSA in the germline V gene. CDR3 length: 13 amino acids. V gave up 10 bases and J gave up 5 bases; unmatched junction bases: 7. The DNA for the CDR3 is TGTGCCACCCGGCGGGAGCGAACCGGGGAGCTGTTTTTT. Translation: CATRRERTGELFF.

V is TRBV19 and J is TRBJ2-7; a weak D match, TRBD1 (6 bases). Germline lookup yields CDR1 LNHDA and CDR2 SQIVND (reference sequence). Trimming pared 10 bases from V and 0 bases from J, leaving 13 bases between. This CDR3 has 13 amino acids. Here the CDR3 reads CATADRFSYEQYF. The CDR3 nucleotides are TGTGCCACCGCCGACAGGTTCTCCTACGAGCAGTACTTC.

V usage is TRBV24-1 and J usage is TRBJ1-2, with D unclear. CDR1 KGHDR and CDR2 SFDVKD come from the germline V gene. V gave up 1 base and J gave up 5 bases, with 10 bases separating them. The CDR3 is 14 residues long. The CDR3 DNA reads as TGTGCCACCAGTGATTTCCCCCTTTTTTATGGCTACACCTTC. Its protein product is CATSDFPLFYGYTF.

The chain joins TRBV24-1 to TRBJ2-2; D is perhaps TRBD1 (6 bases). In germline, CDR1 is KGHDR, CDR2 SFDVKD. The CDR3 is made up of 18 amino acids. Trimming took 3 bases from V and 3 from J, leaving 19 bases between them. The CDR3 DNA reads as TGTGCCACCAGTGATCACACAACAACAGGGTACTACACCGGGGAGCTGTTTTTT. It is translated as CATSDHTTTGYYTGELFF.